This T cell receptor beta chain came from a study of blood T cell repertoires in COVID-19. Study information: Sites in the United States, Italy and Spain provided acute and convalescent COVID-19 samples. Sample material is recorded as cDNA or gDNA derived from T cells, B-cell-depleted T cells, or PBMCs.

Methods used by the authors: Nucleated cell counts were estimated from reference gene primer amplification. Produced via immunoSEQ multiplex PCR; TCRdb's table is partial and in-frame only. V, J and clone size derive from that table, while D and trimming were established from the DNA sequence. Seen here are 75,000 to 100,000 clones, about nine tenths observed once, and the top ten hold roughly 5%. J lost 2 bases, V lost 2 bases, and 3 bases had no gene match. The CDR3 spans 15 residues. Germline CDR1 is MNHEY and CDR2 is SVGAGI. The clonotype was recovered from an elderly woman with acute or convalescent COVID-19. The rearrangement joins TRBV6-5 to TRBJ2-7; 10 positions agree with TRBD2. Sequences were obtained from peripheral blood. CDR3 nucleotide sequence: TGTGCCAGCAGTTACCGAACTAGCGGGGCCTACGAGCAGTACTTC. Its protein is CASSYRTSGAYEQYF.